This T cell receptor (beta chain) was captured by sequencing in a study of blood T cell repertoires in COVID-19. As for the study in general: Some COVID-19 samples were acute and others convalescent; all came from the United States, Italy and Spain.

Each participant's cohort was designated according to participant-reported clinical history. Methods used by the authors: Nucleated cell number was recorded as an estimate derived from reference gene primer amplification. The repertoire was sequenced with immunoSEQ multiplex PCR; TCRdb's copy has only in-frame clones and lacks some. That table gives V, J and clone size, and the DNA gave D and trimming. In the table there are over 200,000 clones, about four fifths of which are singletons. CDR1 is GTSNPN and CDR2 is SVGIG in the germline V gene (reference sequence). J lost 7 bases, V lost 2 bases, and 7 bases had no gene match. The CDR3 is 13 residues long.

Source material: PBMCs or T cells enriched from blood (not recorded which). The receptor's source is a woman between 35 and 50 years old who had recovered from COVID-19. This sequence joins TRBV30 and TRBJ1-1; TRBD1 agrees at 7 bases. The CDR3 loop reads CAWSLGGWGEAFF. The CDR3 DNA sequence: TGTGCCTGGAGTCTAGGGGGCTGGGGTGAAGCTTTCTTT. Filled out from reference TRBV30 and TRBJ1-1, the complete variable domain reads SQTIHQWPATLVQPVGSPLSLECTVEGTSNPNLYWYRQAAGRGLQLLFYSVGIGQISSEVPQNLSASRPQDRQFILSSKKLLLSDSGFYLCAWSLGGWGEAFFGQGTRLTVV.